This TCR beta chain was captured in a study of vaccination and CD4 T cells after COVID-19. This clonotype turned up a few times. As yet, its antigen is unknown. Treatment described: approximately 9-day PBMC culture with coronavirus spike peptide pools or control peptides (ViraFEST assay). CD4+ T-cell collection from the unexposed donor predated the COVID-19 pandemic (2011-2018). ViraFEST sequenced TCRs after peptide-pool expansion of antigen-specific T cells. In germline, CDR1 is SQVTM, CDR2 ANQGSEA. The CDR3 loop spans 15 amino acids. Unmatched junction bases numbered 12, after V lost 7 bases and J lost 4 bases. With the Oncomine TCR Beta short-read assay, DNA from cultured CD4+ T cells was sequenced. MiXCR, applied by TCRdb to the PCR reads, yields one record per CDR3 protein. Of under 6,500 distinct CDR3 sequences in the sample, 30% to 35% were seen once.

The chain has TRBV29-1 and TRBJ2-5; 10 nucleotides agree with TRBD1. The sequenced material came from CD4+ T cells from blood, cultured in vitro. The sequence was obtained from a human donor in good health. This CDR3 reads CSALPGQGSRETQYF. The DNA of the CDR3 is TGCAGCGCTCTTCCGGGACAGGGGAGTAGAGAGACCCAGTACTTC.